This T cell receptor (beta chain) was observed in a study of blood T cell repertoires in COVID-19. Study-level information: Sites in the United States, Italy and Spain provided acute and convalescent COVID-19 samples.

Here immunoSEQ multiplex PCR was the method, and the copy in TCRdb shows in-frame clones only, minus some. The data hold under 250,000 clones, with roughly 85% observed a single time. CDR1 KGHSH and CDR2 LQKENI come from the germline V gene. The germline V and J ends were trimmed by 3 bases and 5 bases, with 16 bases remaining between them. The CDR3 is made up of 16 amino acids. This sequence joins TRBV18 and TRBJ1-4; perhaps TRBD1 as D (6 bases). The sample was peripheral blood. This TCR derives from a man between 50 and 59 years old who had recovered from COVID-19. CDR3 sequence (DNA): TGTGCCAGCTCACCCCTGGGACATCTACCAAATGAAAAACTGTTTTTT. Its protein product is CASSPLGHLPNEKLFF.